The 12 T cell receptor beta chains given below trace back to one sample, sequenced in a study of blood T cell repertoires in COVID-19. Some clones are missing from TCRdb's copy, which holds only in-frame ones; the method was immunoSEQ multiplex PCR. The sample lists 200,000 to 300,000 clones; roughly 86% were seen once. Sequences were obtained from PBMCs or T cells enriched from blood (not recorded which). These receptors originate from a woman between 18 and 29 years old who had recovered from COVID-19.

This sequence joins TRBV27 and TRBJ2-1; TRBD2 matches at 13 bases. Germline loops: CDR1 MNHEY, CDR2 SMNVEV (reference sequence). The CDR3 has 15 residues. With V trimmed by 6 bases and J by 9 bases, 8 bases remained unmatched. The CDR3 spells CASSSRTSGRREQFF. CDR3 bases: TGTGCCAGCAGCTCCCGGACTAGCGGGAGACGTGAGCAGTTCTTC.

This rearrangement joins TRBV27 to TRBJ2-5, with D maybe TRBD2 (6 bases). Germline V gene data show CDR1 as MNHEY and CDR2 as SMNVEV (reference sequence). The CDR3 runs to 15 residues. V lost 1 base and J 1 base, leaving 10 bases between the germline ends. Here the CDR3 reads CASSLWGDPQETQYF. CDR3 DNA: TGTGCCAGCAGTTTATGGGGGGATCCCCAAGAGACCCAGTACTTC.

The chain combines TRBV9 with TRBJ1-1, with D hard to call. From germline, CDR1 is SGDLS and CDR2 YYNGEE. The CDR3 spans 15 residues. With 0 bases removed from V and 2 bases from J, the gap between germline ends came to 11 bases. CDR3 DNA: TGTGCCAGCAGCGTAGGCCGAGGCTTAAACACTGAAGCTTTCTTT. Translation gives CASSVGRGLNTEAFF.

The DNA of the CDR3 is TGTGCCAGCAGTTACAGGGTAGGGAGCACTGAAGCTTTCTTT. This translates into CASSYRVGSTEAFF. The chain couples TRBV27 to TRBJ1-1; tentative D call: TRBD1 (6 bases). V lost 4 bases and J lost 4, with 13 bases in between. The CDR3 length is 14 residues. Germline CDR1 MNHEY, CDR2 SMNVEV (reference sequence).

The sample holds one count of this clone. The V and J genes are TRBV29-1 and TRBJ2-1, with TRBD2 matching over 15 bases. Germline CDR1 SQVTM, CDR2 ANQGSEA. The V gene end was trimmed by 6 bases and the J gene end by 4 bases; junction bases not matched to a gene: 10. The CDR3 has 17 residues. This CDR3 reads CSVGLAGGNPTYNEQFF. The CDR3 DNA sequence: TGCAGCGTCGGACTAGCGGGAGGGAACCCTACGTACAATGAGCAGTTCTTC.

CDR3 in DNA: TGTGCCAGCAGCCTAAACCATGGACTAGCGGGAGAGACCCAGTACTTC. Protein product: CASSLNHGLAGETQYF. The rearrangement links TRBV11-2 to TRBJ2-5, with 11 bases identical to TRBD2. Germline CDR1 is SGHAT and CDR2 is FQNNGV. The CDR3 has 16 amino acids. The V and J ends lost 5 bases and 4 bases, in that order; junction bases with no gene match: 9.

The CDR3 sequence is CASGRGGNTGELFF. The DNA for the CDR3 is TGTGCCAGTGGCCGGGGTGGGAACACCGGGGAGCTGTTTTTT. V is TRBV19 and J is TRBJ2-2, with D tentatively TRBD2 (5 bases). Germline V CDR1 and CDR2: LNHDA, SQIVND (reference sequence). This CDR3 contains 14 residues. Trimming stripped 8 bases from V and 1 base from J, with 11 bases between.

The rearrangement joins TRBV5-6 to TRBJ2-5; D might be TRBD1 (7 bases). The germline V gene encodes CDR1 SGHDT and CDR2 YYEEEE. The V gene lost 0 bases and the J gene lost 3 bases, with 12 bases spanning the gap. There are 15 residues in the CDR3. CDR3 sequence reads: CASSLVGRGEETQYF. CDR3 in DNA: TGTGCCAGCAGCTTGGTCGGCAGGGGGGAAGAGACCCAGTACTTC. The whole variable domain, filled in from reference TRBV5-6 and TRBJ2-5, reads DAGVTQSPTHLIKTRGQQVTLRCSPKSGHDTVSWYQQALGQGPQFIFQYYEEEERQRGNFPDRFSGHQFPNYSSELNVNALLLGDSALYLCASSLVGRGEETQYFGPGTRLLVL.

The V gene is TRBV9, the J gene TRBJ1-6, with TRBD1 matching over 8 bases. The CDR3 covers 16 residues. Trimming took 3 bases from V and 5 from J; bases not matched to a gene: 7. The germline CDR1 and CDR2 sequences are SGDLS and YYNGEE. CDR3 bases: TGTGCCAGCAGCGACCCCGGACAGGGCCATAATTCACCCCTCCACTTT. Its protein is CASSDPGQGHNSPLHF.

The chain joins TRBV6-5 to TRBJ2-3; 7 bases match TRBD1. The CDR3 extends over 15 amino acids. From germline, CDR1 is MNHEY and CDR2 SVGAGI. V trimming: 6 bases; J trimming: 0 bases; junction bases outside the gene matches: 6. Here the CDR3 DNA reads TGTGCCAGCAGCCGGGACAGCTCTAGCACAGATACGCAGTATTTT. Its protein is CASSRDSSSTDTQYF.

The V gene is TRBV6-1, the J gene TRBJ1-4; no firm D call. Trimming pared 4 bases from V and 10 bases from J, leaving 22 bases between. CDR3 size: 16 residues. CDR1 is MNHNS, CDR2 SASEGT, per germline. The CDR3 sequence is CASSAQAGPTVGKLFF. CDR3 sequence (DNA): TGTGCCAGCAGTGCGCAGGCGGGTCCAACTGTGGGAAAACTGTTTTTT.

The genes are TRBV28 and TRBJ1-5; maybe TRBD1 (5 bases). Germline V gene data show CDR1 as MDHEN and CDR2 as SYDVKM. Trimming pared 6 bases from V and 6 bases from J, leaving 12 bases between. This CDR3 contains 13 residues. CDR3: CASRETVRQPQHF. CDR3 nucleotide sequence: TGTGCCAGCAGGGAGACAGTACGTCAGCCCCAGCATTTT.